This TCR beta chain came from a study of blood T cell repertoires in COVID-19 (TCRdb year 2020). In the study overall: Collaborator samples came from the United States, Italy and Spain and covered acute and convalescent phases of COVID-19. Samples came from the ongoing ImmuneRACE study (first 160 participants) plus 1,254 subjects from 6 global collaborators. Sample metadata almost always included a de-identified subject ID, COVID-19 status, age in years and sex. The dataset comprised deeply sampled blood TCRbeta repertoires from subjects exposed to, actively infected with, or recovered from COVID-19. The repertoires were released in a freely available public database intended as a resource for research on the immune response to SARS-CoV-2. The prospective study material was composed of cDNA or gDNA derived from T cells, B-cell-depleted T cells, or PBMCs. Where available, HLA class I and class II types were taken from metadata supplied by the sample provider and were not determined by assay-based typing. Overall study outcomes, separate from this receptor: The quantity of clinical and demographic metadata differed by source and by participant and was supplied without curation.

The CDR3 covers 14 residues, taking in both the cysteine and the phenylalanine. The CDR3 DNA has 42 bases and is translated from base 1. The germline V gene supplies CDR1 SNHLY and CDR2 FYNNEI. V sheds 8 bases and J sheds 2 bases, leaving 15 bases between their ends. The collaborating institutions used their own protocols to collect whole blood in K2EDTA tubes. For TCRbeta analysis, collaborators shipped samples as frozen whole blood, isolated PBMCs, or DNA extracted from either of those sample types. Concerning this clone: The specificity of this receptor is unknown. No much larger clonotype is one base removed from it; base qualities were not supplied.

TCRbeta CDR3 regions were amplified from genomic DNA using the immunoSEQ Assay, a bias-controlled multiplex PCR. Concerning the study's data processing: Within the assay, amplification of reference gene primers was used to estimate how many nucleated cells each sample contained. To quantify the absolute abundance of each unique TCRbeta CDR3 rearrangement, sequence reads were collapsed and filtered. For each sample, productive Simpson clonality was calculated by taking the square root of Simpson's diversity index across productive rearrangements. TCRdb obtained this table from immuneACCESS and retained in-frame rearrangements with V and J assigned. These tables miss some clones; where compared with another copy, unresolved V genes account for less than half of the shortfall, and the remainder is unexplained. V, J and clone size derive from that table, while D and trimming were established from the DNA sequence. This sample comprises some 130,000 clones, around 81% of them detected only once. The ten largest clonotypes hold about 9.9% of the sample.

The chain is encoded by TRBV2 joined to TRBJ2-5, with a weak D call of TRBD1 (6 bases match). The specimen sequenced was peripheral blood. The TCR comes from a man aged 35 to 55 with active or convalescent COVID-19. The DNA sequence is given as TGTGCCAGCTCGAACAGGGAACTACAAGAGACCCAGTACTTC. Its product reads: CASSNRELQETQYF.